A selection of T cell receptor beta chains follows, all from one sample in a study of blood T cell repertoires in COVID-19. Profiling relied on immunoSEQ multiplex PCR, and the TCRdb table lists in-frame clones only, not all of them. The data hold about 280,000 clones, with roughly four fifths observed a single time. Sequenced input: PBMCs or T cells enriched from blood (not recorded which). The receptor set was obtained from a man aged 35 to 55 who had been exposed to COVID-19. The CDR3 runs from the conserved cysteine through the conserved F or W. D genes are given only for firm matches. Clone sizes are given selectively: once, few, many, or a class where the clone is expanded.

J gene | V gene | D gene | clone size | CDR3 DNA | CDR3 protein
TRBJ2-1 | TRBV29-1 | TRBD2 | NA | TGCAGCGGGGGACTAGCGGGAGTGAATGAGCAGTTCTTC | CSGGLAGVNEQFF
TRBJ2-2 | TRBV11-3 | TRBD2 | NA | TGTGCCAGCAGCTTAGCTAGCGGGATCGTCGGGGAGCTGTTTTTT | CASSLASGIVGELFF
TRBJ2-7 | TRBV2 | TRBD1 | once | TGTGCCAGCAAGTTGTCCTTACAGGGGGTCGACGAGCAGTACTTC | CASKLSLQGVDEQYF
TRBJ2-5 | TRBV7-6 | TRBD1 | NA | TGTGCCAGCAGCGAGGGGACAGCCCAAGAGACCCAGTACTTC | CASSEGTAQETQYF
TRBJ2-1 | TRBV19 | TRBD1 | NA | TGTGCCAGTAGTATTTGGGCCCTGACAGGGGGCTTCTACAATGAGCAGTTCTTC | CASSIWALTGGFYNEQFF
TRBJ2-1 | TRBV5-5 | TRBD1 | once | TGTGCCAGCAGCCGGGACAGGGGGAATAATGAGCAGTTCTTC | CASSRDRGNNEQFF
TRBJ1-2 | TRBV18 | NA | NA | TGTGCCAGCTCACCCGACAGGCTCTATGGCTACACCTTC | CASSPDRLYGYTF
TRBJ1-3 | TRBV28 | NA | NA | TGTGCCAGCAGTTCAGATACAACTGGAAACACCATATATTTT | CASSSDTTGNTIYF
TRBJ1-2 | TRBV4-1 | NA | NA | TGCGCCAGCAGCCAAGTCCCCGGACAGTCTAAAGGCTACACCTTC | CASSQVPGQSKGYTF
TRBJ1-1 | TRBV4-2 | TRBD1 | once | TGTGCCAGCAGCCAACCCCCGGACAGGACGACTGAAGCTTTCTTT | CASSQPPDRTTEAFF
TRBJ2-7 | TRBV2 | TRBD2 | few | TGTGCCAGCAGCGGGACTAGCGGGAGGGGATTATACGAGCAGTACTTC | CASSGTSGRGLYEQYF
TRBJ1-5 | TRBV24-1 | NA | NA | TGTGCCACCAGTGATACCCGGAGTATTAATCAGCCCCAGCATTTT | CATSDTRSINQPQHF
TRBJ2-1 | TRBV19 | NA | NA | TGTGCCAGTAGTATTAGCCAGAAGCAGTTCTTC | CASSISQKQFF
TRBJ2-5 | TRBV7-8 | NA | NA | TGTGCCAGCAGCAACGGAGTTGCGGAGACCCAGTACTTC | CASSNGVAETQYF
TRBJ2-3 | TRBV5-4 | NA | NA | TGTGCCAGCAGCTTTTCGGGGACAGATACGCAGTATTTT | CASSFSGTDTQYF
TRBJ1-2 | TRBV19 | NA | NA | TGTGCCAGTAGTACCAGACAGTCAAAGAACTATGGCTACACCTTC | CASSTRQSKNYGYTF
TRBJ2-1 | TRBV5-1 | TRBD2 | NA | TGCGCCAGCAGCATCCCTAGCGGGGACTACAATGAGCAGTTCTTC | CASSIPSGDYNEQFF
TRBJ1-2 | TRBV3-1/TRBV3-2 | NA | NA | TGTGCCAGCAGCCAAGGATCTGGCAGCTATGGCTACACCTTC | CASSQGSGSYGYTF
TRBJ2-1 | TRBV7-9 | TRBD2 | NA | TGTGCCAGCAGCTGGCGGGGGCAGCGGGAGAGTAATGAGCAGTTCTTC | CASSWRGQRESNEQFF
TRBJ2-3 | TRBV5-8 | NA | NA | TGTGCCAGCAGCTTGCAGGGCCAAATCACAGATACGCAGTATTTT | CASSLQGQITDTQYF
TRBJ2-2 | TRBV9 | NA | NA | TGTGCCAGCGGGCCGACGTACTCGAACACCGGGGAGCTGTTTTTT | CASGPTYSNTGELFF
TRBJ2-3 | TRBV3-1/TRBV3-2 | TRBD1 | NA | TGTGCCAGCATCCCGACAGGGGGAAGTAATACGCAGTATTTT | CASIPTGGSNTQYF
TRBJ1-5 | TRBV27 | NA | NA | TGTGCCAGCAGTCAGACAGGAGGCAATCAGCCCCAGCATTTT | CASSQTGGNQPQHF
TRBJ1-5 | TRBV30 | NA | few | TGTGCCTATGAAACAGGGTATAGCAATCAGCCCCAGCATTTT | CAYETGYSNQPQHF
TRBJ1-6 | TRBV5-1 | NA | NA | TGCGCCAGCAGCTTGTGGCCGAGGCTTCGGAGGGATTCACCCCTCCACTTT | CASSLWPRLRRDSPLHF
TRBJ2-1 | TRBV20-1 | NA | once | TGCAGTGCTAGAGGGCGGAATGAGCAGTTCTTC | CSARGRNEQFF
TRBJ2-7 | TRBV11-2 | NA | NA | TGTGCCAGCAGCCTAGAAAGGGGCTACGAGCAGTACTTC | CASSLERGYEQYF
TRBJ1-3 | TRBV30 | TRBD1 | many | TGTGCCTGGAGCCACAGGGGTAGCTCTGGAAACACCATATATTTT | CAWSHRGSSGNTIYF
TRBJ1-5 | TRBV6-5 | NA | NA | TGTGCCAGCAGTTCCCAGGGGACCAGGCAGCCCCAGCATTTT | CASSSQGTRQPQHF
TRBJ2-7 | TRBV6-2/TRBV6-3 | NA | NA | TGTGCCAGCAGGTACCCGGACACTCTCTACGAGCAGTACTTC | CASRYPDTLYEQYF
TRBJ2-1 | TRBV4-2 | TRBD2 | NA | TGTGCCAGCAGTGGGTCAGCGGGAGGTAGAAATGAGCAGTTCTTC | CASSGSAGGRNEQFF
TRBJ2-1 | TRBV5-1 | TRBD2 | NA | TGCGCCAGCAGCTTGGGGTTTACCGGGACTAGCGCCTCAAATGAGCAGTTCTTC | CASSLGFTGTSASNEQFF
TRBJ2-1 | TRBV7-9 | TRBD1 | NA | TGTGCCAGCAGCTTACGAGGGACAGGGGGCGAGCAGTTCTTC | CASSLRGTGGEQFF
TRBJ2-5 | TRBV10-1 | TRBD2 | few | TGCGCCAGCAGTACGGGAGGGCCCCTCGAGACCCAGTACTTC | CASSTGGPLETQYF
TRBJ2-1 | TRBV15 | TRBD2 | NA | TGTGCCACCAGCAGGGGAGGGACTATAGTGAGTGAGCAGTTCTTC | CATSRGGTIVSEQFF
TRBJ2-3 | TRBV2 | TRBD2 | NA | TGTGCCAGCGAGCGGGAGTCAGATACGCAGTATTTT | CASERESDTQYF
TRBJ1-3 | TRBV6-1 | NA | once | TGTGCCAGCAGTGTCCTTGGGCGGACTGAGCCCTCTGGAAACACCATATATTTT | CASSVLGRTEPSGNTIYF
TRBJ1-2 | TRBV6-1 | NA | NA | TGTGCCAGCAGTGAGCCAGAATGGGGCTACACCTTC | CASSEPEWGYTF
TRBJ2-1 | TRBV2 | TRBD2 | once | TGTGCCAGCAGTGAGAGATCCCAAGCGGGAGGGGTTAGGAATGAGCAGTTCTTC | CASSERSQAGGVRNEQFF
TRBJ2-5 | TRBV5-4 | NA | NA | TGTGCCAGCAGCTTGGCCCCCGGGTCCGCAGAGACCCAGTACTTC | CASSLAPGSAETQYF
TRBJ2-1 | TRBV19 | NA | NA | TGTGCCAGTAGTACCTACCCCCCTATCTCGTTAGCGGTACCTGGTGAGCAGTTCTTC | CASSTYPPISLAVPGEQFF
TRBJ2-7 | TRBV10-3 | TRBD1 | NA | TGTGCCATTGGACAGGCCGACCAGTACGAGCAGTACTTC | CAIGQADQYEQYF
TRBJ2-2 | TRBV9 | NA | NA | TGTGCCAGCAGCGTAGGAGGCGGGGAGCTGTTTTTT | CASSVGGGELFF
TRBJ2-1 | TRBV6-5 | NA | NA | TGTGCCAGCGACAGAAACTCCTACAATGAGCAGTTCTTC | CASDRNSYNEQFF
TRBJ2-7 | TRBV4-1 | NA | NA | TGCGCCAGCAGCAATTACTACGGGCAGTACTTC | CASSNYYGQYF
TRBJ2-7 | TRBV7-7 | NA | few | TGTGCTAGCAGCTCGGATTGGTCAGGCGAGCAGTACTTC | CASSSDWSGEQYF
TRBJ1-1 | TRBV7-9 | NA | NA | TGTGCCAGCAGCTCCAGGGGAAGGGACACTGAAGCTTTCTTT | CASSSRGRDTEAFF
TRBJ2-7 | TRBV3-1/TRBV3-2 | NA | NA | TGTGCCAGCAGCCAAGATAGCTTGAAGCAGTACTTC | CASSQDSLKQYF
TRBJ1-1 | TRBV4-2 | NA | NA | TGTGCCAGCAGCCAAGCTGTCCAGGGGAACACTGAAGCTTTCTTT | CASSQAVQGNTEAFF
TRBJ2-3 | TRBV7-2 | NA | NA | TGTGCCAGCAGGATGGGTGTGGTCGGACAGTGGGTTACGCAGTATTTT | CASRMGVVGQWVTQYF
TRBJ1-5 | TRBV19 | NA | once | TGTGCCAGTAAAGAGGACGGAGGAAATCAGCCCCAGCATTTT | CASKEDGGNQPQHF